This T cell receptor beta chain was documented in a study of blood T cell repertoires in COVID-19. At the level of the study: COVID-19 samples collected from the United States, Italy and Spain covered acute and convalescent phases. T cells, B-cell-depleted T cells, or PBMCs provided the cDNA or gDNA that served as material.

Authors' analysis steps: From reference gene primer amplification, estimates of nucleated cell counts were derived. The method was immunoSEQ multiplex PCR; TCRdb's version includes in-frame clones alone and lacks a portion of them. V, J and clone size are those of that table, while D and trimming were read from the DNA. The repertoire holds 35,000 to 50,000 clones, with roughly 90% as singletons. Trimming took off 3 bases at V and 5 bases at J, with 13 bases between the two ends. Germline assignment: CDR1 GTSNPN and CDR2 SVGIG (reference sequence). The CDR3 runs to 14 residues. The receptor was derived from a man in his sixties with active COVID-19. This sequence joins TRBV30 and TRBJ2-2, with D possibly matching TRBD1 (6 bases). Sequenced material: peripheral blood. CDR3 in DNA: TGTGCCTGGAGGCTGGGACATGATACCGGGGAGCTGTTTTTT. Amino acid sequence: CAWRLGHDTGELFF.